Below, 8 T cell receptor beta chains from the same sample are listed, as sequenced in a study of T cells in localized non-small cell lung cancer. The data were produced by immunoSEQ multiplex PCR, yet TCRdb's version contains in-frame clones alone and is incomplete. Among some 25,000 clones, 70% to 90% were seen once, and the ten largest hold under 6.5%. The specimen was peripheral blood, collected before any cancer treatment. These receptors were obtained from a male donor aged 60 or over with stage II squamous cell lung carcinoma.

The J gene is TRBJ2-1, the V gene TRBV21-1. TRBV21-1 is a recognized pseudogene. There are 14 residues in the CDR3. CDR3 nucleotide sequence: TGTGCCAGCAGCAAAGTAGGTCACGTCAATGAGCAGTTCTTC. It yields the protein CASSKVGHVNEQFF.

The CDR3 DNA follows: TGTGCCAGCAGTCGACTAGCGGAGTACGAGCAGTACTTC. This translates into CASSRLAEYEQYF. The genes are TRBV6-6 and TRBJ2-7; TRBD2 matches 9 bases. The trim removed 5 bases at V and 4 bases at J, leaving 3 bases unmatched. Germline V gene sequence: CDR1 MNHNY, CDR2 SVGAGI (reference sequence). The CDR3 sequence is 13 residues long.

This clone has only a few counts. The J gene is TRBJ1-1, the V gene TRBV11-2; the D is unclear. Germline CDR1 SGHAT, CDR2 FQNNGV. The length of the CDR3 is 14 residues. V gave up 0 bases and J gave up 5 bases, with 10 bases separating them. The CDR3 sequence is CASSLEGKGTEAFF. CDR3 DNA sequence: TGTGCCAGCAGCTTAGAGGGGAAAGGGACTGAAGCTTTCTTT.

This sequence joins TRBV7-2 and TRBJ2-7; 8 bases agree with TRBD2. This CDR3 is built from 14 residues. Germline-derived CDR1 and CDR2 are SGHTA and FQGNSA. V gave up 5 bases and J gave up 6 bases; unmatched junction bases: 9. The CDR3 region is CASSTGSGRSEQYF. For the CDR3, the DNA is TGTGCCAGCAGCACAGGGAGCGGGAGAAGCGAGCAGTACTTC.

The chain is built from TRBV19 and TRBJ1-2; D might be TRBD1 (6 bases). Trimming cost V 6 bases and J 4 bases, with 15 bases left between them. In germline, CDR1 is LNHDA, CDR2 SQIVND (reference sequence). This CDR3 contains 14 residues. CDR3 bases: TGTGCCAGTAGGACCGAACAGGGTTTCTATGGCTACACCTTC. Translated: CASRTEQGFYGYTF.

Here the CDR3 reads CASSFRTGPNQPQHF. Written as DNA, the CDR3 is TGTGCCAGCAGCTTTAGGACAGGGCCTAATCAGCCCCAGCATTTT. This sequence joins TRBV7-2 and TRBJ1-5; 8 bases are a match to TRBD1. With V trimmed by 3 bases and J by 4 bases, 5 bases remained unmatched. The V gene's germline CDR1 is SGHTA and CDR2 FQGNSA. This CDR3 region has 15 residues.

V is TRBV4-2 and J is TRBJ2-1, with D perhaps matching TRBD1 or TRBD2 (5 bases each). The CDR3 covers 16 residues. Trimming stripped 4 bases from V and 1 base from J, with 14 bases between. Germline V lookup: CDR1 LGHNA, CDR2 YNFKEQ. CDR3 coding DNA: TGTGCCAGCAGCCTTTCTGGAGAGGGGTCCTACAATGAGCAGTTCTTC. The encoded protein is CASSLSGEGSYNEQFF.

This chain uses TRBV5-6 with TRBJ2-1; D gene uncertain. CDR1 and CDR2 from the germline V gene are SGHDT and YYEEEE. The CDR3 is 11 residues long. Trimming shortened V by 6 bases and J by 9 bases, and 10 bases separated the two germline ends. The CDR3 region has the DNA TGTGCCAGCACCTCACGAGGTGAGCAGTTCTTC. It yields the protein CASTSRGEQFF.